The 21 T cell receptor beta chains reported below all come from one sample, sequenced in a study of control samples from healthy donors and cancer patients. Sequenced by immunoSEQ multiplex PCR; TCRdb stores in-frame clones only, minus some. In the table there are 130,000 or so clones, 90% to 95% of which are singletons. Sequencing used PBMCs. Every receptor here comes from a man aged 60 to 75 with colorectal cancer.

The V and J genes are TRBV18 and TRBJ2-7; D is ambiguous. Germline lookup yields CDR1 KGHSH and CDR2 LQKENI. V gave up 3 bases and J gave up 2 bases, with 11 bases separating them. CDR3 length equals 14 residues. CDR3 residues: CASSPPGPTYEQYF. As DNA, the CDR3 is TGTGCCAGCTCACCCCCGGGCCCTACCTACGAGCAGTACTTC. Together with reference TRBV18 and TRBJ2-7, the CDR3 gives the full variable domain: NAGVMQNPRHLVRRRGQEARLRCSPMKGHSHVYWYRQLPEEGLKFMVYLQKENIIDESGMPKERFSAEFPKEGPSILRIQQVVRGDSAAYFCASSPPGPTYEQYFGPGTRLTVT.

The J gene is TRBJ1-1, the V gene TRBV11-2; TRBD1 aligns across 8 bases. The CDR3 is 14 residues long. J gave up 5 bases and V 2 bases, and 4 bases lay outside the gene matches. Germline CDR1 reads SGHAT; CDR2 reads FQNNGV. In DNA, the CDR3 is TGTGCCAGCAGCTTACTTACAGGGGGGACTGAAGCTTTCTTT. This gives the protein CASSLLTGGTEAFF.

The chain employs TRBV7-2 and TRBJ2-7, with 7 bases lining up with TRBD1. CDR3 length: 16 residues. The J segment lost 4 bases and the V segment lost 0 bases, leaving 9 bases of the junction unmatched. In germline, CDR1 is SGHTA, CDR2 FQGNSA. The CDR3 here is CASSLASGQDLYEQYF. CDR3 nucleotides: TGTGCCAGCAGCTTAGCCTCAGGACAGGACCTTTACGAGCAGTACTTC.

The chain couples TRBV19 to TRBJ2-5; D is perhaps TRBD2 (6 bases). V lost 6 bases, J lost 7 bases, and 9 bases lay in between. This CDR3 has 11 residues. Germline V gives CDR1 LNHDA, CDR2 SQIVND (reference sequence). CDR3 loop: CASRAGGTQYF. CDR3 DNA: TGTGCCAGTAGGGCCGGGGGGACCCAGTACTTC.

This chain joins TRBV3-1 (or the pseudogene TRBV3-2) and TRBJ2-1; TRBD2 matches at 9 bases. Per the germline V gene, CDR1 is LGHDT and CDR2 is YNNKEL (reference sequence). The CDR3 spans 16 residues. The V and J ends lost 2 bases and 7 bases, in that order; junction bases with no gene match: 9. CDR3 region: CASSQRAGGAQNEQFF. In DNA form, the CDR3 reads TGTGCCAGCAGCCAACGGGCGGGGGGGGCTCAGAATGAGCAGTTCTTC.

The rearrangement uses TRBV19 and TRBJ2-7; 8 bases align to TRBD1. CDR1 and CDR2 (germline): LNHDA, SQIVND (reference sequence). The V and J ends lost 5 bases and 2 bases, in that order; junction bases with no gene match: 8. The CDR3 contains 15 residues. This CDR3 is CASSGPGQATYEQYF. The CDR3 DNA reads TGTGCCAGTAGTGGACCGGGACAGGCCACCTACGAGCAGTACTTC.

This chain uses TRBV19 with TRBJ1-1, with TRBD1 matching 7 bases. This CDR3 comprises 16 residues. From germline, CDR1 is LNHDA and CDR2 SQIVND (reference sequence). The V gene end was trimmed by 6 bases and the J gene end by 4 bases; junction bases not matched to a gene: 14. DNA of the CDR3: TGTGCCAGTAGCCTTGGGTTTGGCAGGGGGTCCACTGAAGCTTTCTTT. Translation: CASSLGFGRGSTEAFF. The whole variable domain, filled in from reference TRBV19 and TRBJ1-1, reads DGGITQSPKYLFRKEGQNVTLSCEQNLNHDAMYWYRQDPGQGLRLIYYSQIVNDFQKGDIAEGYSVSREKKESFPLTVTSAQKNPTAFYLCASSLGFGRGSTEAFFGQGTRLTVV.

This chain links TRBV3-1 (or the pseudogene TRBV3-2) with TRBJ1-1; D gene unclear. The V gene lost 0 bases and the J gene lost 3 bases, with 17 bases spanning the gap. The germline V gene has CDR1 LGHDT and CDR2 YNNKEL (reference sequence). The CDR3 is 17 residues long. The CDR3 DNA follows: TGTGCCAGCAGCCAAGATCGGGGAGTGGGGTCGGACACTGAAGCTTTCTTT. Encoded protein: CASSQDRGVGSDTEAFF.

This clone showed up just once. The CDR3 loop reads CAWNGVRGNTEAFF. DNA of the CDR3: TGTGCCTGGAACGGGGTCAGAGGAAACACTGAAGCTTTCTTT. This chain uses TRBV30 with TRBJ1-1; no definite D call. Trimming stripped 4 bases from V and 2 bases from J, with 14 bases between. Per germline, CDR1 GTSNPN and CDR2 SVGIG (reference sequence). This CDR3 spans 14 amino acids.

This clone has just one count. The gene calls are TRBV29-1 and TRBJ2-1, with 8 bases fitting TRBD2. The V gene end was trimmed by 7 bases and the J gene end by 2 bases; junction bases not matched to a gene: 4. There are 13 residues in the CDR3. CDR1 and CDR2 (germline): SQVTM, ANQGSEA. DNA for the CDR3: TGCAGCGGCAACGGGGGGGCCTACAATGAGCAGTTCTTC. Translated: CSGNGGAYNEQFF.

V is TRBV19 and J is TRBJ2-4, with 10 nucleotides matching TRBD1. Losses at the gene ends were 4 bases for V and 2 bases for J; bases not matched to a gene: 8. This CDR3 is built from 17 residues. CDR1 LNHDA and CDR2 SQIVND come from the germline V gene (reference sequence). CDR3 protein: CASSNYGQGGTKNIQYF. As DNA, the CDR3 is TGTGCCAGTAGTAACTACGGACAGGGGGGGACCAAAAACATTCAGTACTTC.

The chain couples TRBV19 to TRBJ1-5; 11 bases line up with TRBD1. The CDR3 runs to 19 residues. CDR1 and CDR2 (germline): LNHDA, SQIVND (reference sequence). V dropped 8 bases and J dropped 4; count of bases not matched to a gene: 19. The CDR3, as DNA: TGTGCCAGTGGAGGACAGGGGGCGGACACTGCTGGGATAAATCAGCCCCAGCATTTT. It encodes CASGGQGADTAGINQPQHF.

The chain employs TRBV10-3 and TRBJ2-4, with TRBD2 matching 11 bases. The CDR3 has 16 residues. Germline V gene sequence: CDR1 ENHRY, CDR2 SYGVKD. Trimming cost V 4 bases and J 9 bases; bases outside gene matches: 11. CDR3 DNA: TGTGCCATCAGTGCCGGGACTAGCGGCTTCAAGGGCATTCAGTACTTC. Translated: CAISAGTSGFKGIQYF.

The CDR3 here is CASSPPETMNTEAFF. The CDR3 DNA follows: TGTGCCAGCAGCCCCCCAGAGACCATGAACACTGAAGCTTTCTTT. The J gene is TRBJ1-1, the V gene TRBV14; D unclear. CDR1 and CDR2 from the germline V gene are SGHDN and FVKESK. This CDR3 has 15 residues. Between the trimmed V and J ends, which lost 4 bases and 0 bases, there was a span of 12 bases.

This chain links TRBV29-1 with TRBJ1-2; D is uncertain. V was pared by 0 bases and J by 4 bases, with 6 bases between. This CDR3 has 12 amino acids. Germline lookup yields CDR1 SQVTM and CDR2 ANQGSEA. CDR3 in amino acids: CSVEDASYGYTF. CDR3 nucleotide sequence: TGCAGCGTTGAAGATGCCAGCTATGGCTACACCTTC.

The rearrangement joins TRBV27 to TRBJ1-1; 8 bases agree with TRBD1. The CDR3 runs to 14 residues. Germline CDR1 reads MNHEY; CDR2 reads SMNVEV (reference sequence). V gave up 5 bases and J gave up 7 bases; unmatched junction bases: 9. The CDR3, as DNA: TGTGCCAGCAGTCAGGGGGCGGTATCGCTTGAAGCTTTCTTT. Its translation: CASSQGAVSLEAFF.

The chain couples TRBV11-2 to TRBJ1-1; D is uncertain. The CDR3 totals 14 residues. Between the trimmed V and J ends, which lost 1 base and 2 bases, there was a span of 8 bases. Germline lookup yields CDR1 SGHAT and CDR2 FQNNGV. CDR3 sequence reads: CASSLGQFNTEAFF. DNA of the CDR3: TGTGCCAGCAGCTTAGGGCAGTTTAACACTGAAGCTTTCTTT.

The rearrangement links TRBV9 to TRBJ2-5; 10 positions agree with TRBD2. The V gene's germline CDR1 is SGDLS and CDR2 YYNGEE. The CDR3 length is 16 residues. The ends lost 1 base at V and 4 bases at J; junction bases unmatched: 7. CDR3 nucleotide sequence: TGTGCCAGCAGCGTATCCAGCGGGGGGGCGGGAGAGACCCAGTACTTC. It specifies CASSVSSGGAGETQYF. Based on the CDR3 plus reference TRBV9 and TRBJ2-5, the full variable domain is DSGVTQTPKHLITATGQRVTLRCSPRSGDLSVYWYQQSLDQGLQFLIQYYNGEERAKGNILERFSAQQFPDLHSELNLSSLELGDSALYFCASSVSSGGAGETQYFGPGTRLLVL.

This clone was counted a few times. The chain carries TRBV7-9 and TRBJ1-1; the match to TRBD1 covers 9 bases. The CDR3 runs to 14 residues. The V segment lost 1 base and the J segment 4 bases; nucleotides outside the gene matches: 1. CDR1 and CDR2 from the germline V gene are SEHNR and FQNEAQ (reference sequence). This chain's CDR3 is CASSLGDRVTEAFF. CDR3 in DNA: TGTGCCAGCAGCTTAGGGGACAGGGTCACTGAAGCTTTCTTT.

The rearrangement joins TRBV6-4 to TRBJ1-1; D uncertain. The CDR3 contains 13 residues. Per the germline V gene, CDR1 is MRHNA and CDR2 is SNTAGT. V lost 1 base and J 2 bases, leaving 5 bases between the germline ends. The CDR3 bases are TGTGCCAGCAGTGACTGGGTTAACACTGAAGCTTTCTTT. This gives the protein CASSDWVNTEAFF.

This clone was seen a single time. The CDR3 DNA reads as TGTGCCAGCAGCCGTCAGGGGACCGTCGTATATTTT. Its translation: CASSRQGTVVYF. The chain carries TRBV14 and TRBJ2-3; D is perhaps TRBD1 (6 bases). There are 12 residues in the CDR3. CDR1 and CDR2 (germline): SGHDN, FVKESK. V lost 4 bases and J 15 bases, leaving 17 bases between the germline ends.